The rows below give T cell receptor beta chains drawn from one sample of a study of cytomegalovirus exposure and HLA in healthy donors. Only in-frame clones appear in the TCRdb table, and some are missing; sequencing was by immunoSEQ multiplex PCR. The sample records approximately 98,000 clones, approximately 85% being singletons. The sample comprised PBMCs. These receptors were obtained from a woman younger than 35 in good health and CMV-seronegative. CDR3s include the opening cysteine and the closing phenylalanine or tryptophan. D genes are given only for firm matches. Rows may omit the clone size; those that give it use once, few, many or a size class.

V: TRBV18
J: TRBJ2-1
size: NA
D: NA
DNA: TGTGCCAGCTCACCAACCCAGAACAATGAGCAGTTCTTC
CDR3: CASSPTQNNEQFF

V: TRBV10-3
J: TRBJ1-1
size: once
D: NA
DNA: TGTGCCATCAGTGAGGGGGGCCGAGTCACTGAAGCTTTCTTT
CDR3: CAISEGGRVTEAFF

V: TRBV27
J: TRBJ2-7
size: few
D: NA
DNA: TGTGCCAGCAGTTTATCGAAGGCAGGGCGACAGCAGTACTTC
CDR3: CASSLSKAGRQQYF

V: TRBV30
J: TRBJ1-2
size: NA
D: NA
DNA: TGTGCCTGGAGTCAAGGACAACACTATGGCTACACCTTC
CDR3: CAWSQGQHYGYTF

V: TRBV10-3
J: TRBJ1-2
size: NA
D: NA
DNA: TGTGCCATCAGTGAGTCAGCCGGTGGAGGGGACTATGGCTACACCTTC
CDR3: CAISESAGGGDYGYTF

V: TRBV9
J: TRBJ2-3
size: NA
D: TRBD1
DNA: TGTGCCAGCAGCCTTCGACAGGGGGCGCCTGGAGATACGCAGTATTTT
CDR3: CASSLRQGAPGDTQYF

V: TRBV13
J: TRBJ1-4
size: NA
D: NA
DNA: TGTGCCAGCAGCTTTGGGAAATGGGGCCCTGGTAATGAAAAACTGTTTTTT
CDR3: CASSFGKWGPGNEKLFF

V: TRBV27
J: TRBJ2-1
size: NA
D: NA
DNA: TGTGCCAGCAGTTTAAGGGCAGGGCCCTACAATGAGCAGTTCTTC
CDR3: CASSLRAGPYNEQFF

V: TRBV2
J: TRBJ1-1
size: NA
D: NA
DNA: TGTGCCAGCAGACCCCCCCCAGGGAACACTGAAGCTTTCTTT
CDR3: CASRPPPGNTEAFF

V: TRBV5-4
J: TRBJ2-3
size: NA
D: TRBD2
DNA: TGTGCCAGCAGCGTCTCCCGCATAGCGGGGGGGACCACAGATACGCAGTATTTT
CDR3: CASSVSRIAGGTTDTQYF

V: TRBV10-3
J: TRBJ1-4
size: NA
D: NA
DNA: TGTGCCATCAGTGAGTCTTGGTCGCAGGGAGGAGAAAAACTGTTTTTT
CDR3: CAISESWSQGGEKLFF

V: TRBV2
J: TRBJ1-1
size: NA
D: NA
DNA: TGTGCCAGCAGTGCGTGGCGGACTCCCGACACTGAAGCTTTCTTT
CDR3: CASSAWRTPDTEAFF

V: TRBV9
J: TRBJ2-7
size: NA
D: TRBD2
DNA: TGTGCCAGCAGCGTAGGCGGGGGGGCCTACGAGCAGTACTTC
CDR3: CASSVGGGAYEQYF

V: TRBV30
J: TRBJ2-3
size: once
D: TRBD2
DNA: TGTGCCTGGAGTGGACTAGCGTCATGGGGATGGGCAGATACGCAGTATTTT
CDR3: CAWSGLASWGWADTQYF

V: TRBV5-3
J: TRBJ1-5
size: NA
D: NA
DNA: TGTGCCAGAAGCTTGGGCGGGGGATGCAATCAGCCCCAGCATTTT
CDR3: CARSLGGGCNQPQHF

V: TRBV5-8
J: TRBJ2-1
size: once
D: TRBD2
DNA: TGTGCCAGCAGCACTAGGACTAGCGGGGGCTACAATGAGCAGTTCTTC
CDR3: CASSTRTSGGYNEQFF

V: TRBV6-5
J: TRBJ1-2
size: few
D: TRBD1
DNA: TGTGCCAGCAGTTACACTCGGACAGGGAATTATGGCTACACCTTC
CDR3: CASSYTRTGNYGYTF

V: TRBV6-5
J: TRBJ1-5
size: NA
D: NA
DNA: TGTGCCAGCAGCTCGGGGGTCCACCAGGGGCCCCAGCATTTT
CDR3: CASSSGVHQGPQHF

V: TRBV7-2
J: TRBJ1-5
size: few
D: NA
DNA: TGTGCCAGCACCCGAGGGATATATCAGCCCCAGCATTTT
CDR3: CASTRGIYQPQHF

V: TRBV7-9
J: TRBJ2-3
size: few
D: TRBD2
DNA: TGTGCCAGCAGGGGGGCCGGGACTAGCAAAGATACGCAGTATTTT
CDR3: CASRGAGTSKDTQYF

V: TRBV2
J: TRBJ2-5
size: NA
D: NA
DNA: TGTGCCAGCAGTCAGGAAGAGACCCAGTACTTC
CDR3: CASSQEETQYF

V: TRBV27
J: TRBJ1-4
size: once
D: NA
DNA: TGTGCCAGCCGCCCGGTGGGGCTGGAAAAACTGTTTTTT
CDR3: CASRPVGLEKLFF

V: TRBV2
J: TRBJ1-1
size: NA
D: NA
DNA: TGTGCCAGCGACAGAGGAACTGAAGCTTTCTTT
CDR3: CASDRGTEAFF

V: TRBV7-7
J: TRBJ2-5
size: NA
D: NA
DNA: TGTGCCAGCAGCTTAACAGGGTTAGGCGAGACCCAGTACTTC
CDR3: CASSLTGLGETQYF

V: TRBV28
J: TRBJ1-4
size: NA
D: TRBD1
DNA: TGTGCCAGCAGTTTTATGGGGACAGGGGCAGAAGAAAAACTGTTTTTT
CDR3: CASSFMGTGAEEKLFF

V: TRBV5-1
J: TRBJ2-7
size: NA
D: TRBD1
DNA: TGCGCCAGCAGCTTGTCTACAGGGGGCCCAACCTACGAGCAGTACTTC
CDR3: CASSLSTGGPTYEQYF

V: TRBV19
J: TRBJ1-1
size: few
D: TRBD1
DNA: TGTGCCAGTATGAGTAGGGGGCGGGACACTGAAGCTTTCTTT
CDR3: CASMSRGRDTEAFF

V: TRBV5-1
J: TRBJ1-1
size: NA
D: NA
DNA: TGCGCCAGTGGGACTGAAGGCACTGAAGCTTTCTTT
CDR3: CASGTEGTEAFF

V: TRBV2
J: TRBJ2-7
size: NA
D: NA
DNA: TGTGCCAGCAGTGAGTCCTGGTCAGGCTACGAGCAGTACTTC
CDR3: CASSESWSGYEQYF

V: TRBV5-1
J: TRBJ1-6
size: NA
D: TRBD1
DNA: TGCGCCAGTTCGAGGGGGCTTAGGGATAATTCACCCCTCCACTTT
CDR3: CASSRGLRDNSPLHF

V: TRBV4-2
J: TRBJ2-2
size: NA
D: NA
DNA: TGTGCCAGCAGCCGATCCGCGGCTTTCAACACCGGGGAGCTGTTTTTT
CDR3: CASSRSAAFNTGELFF

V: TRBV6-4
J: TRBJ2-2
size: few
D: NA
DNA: TGTGCCAGCAGTGTAGGGGACACCGGGGAGCTGTTTTTT
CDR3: CASSVGDTGELFF

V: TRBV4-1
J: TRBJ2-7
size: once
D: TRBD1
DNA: TGCGCCAGCAGCCAGAATCCGGGACAGGGGGGGTACGAGCAGTACTTC
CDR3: CASSQNPGQGGYEQYF

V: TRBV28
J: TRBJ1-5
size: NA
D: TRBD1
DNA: TGTGCCAGCAGATCACCGGGTCAGGGGGCAGGTCAGCCCCAGCATTTT
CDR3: CASRSPGQGAGQPQHF

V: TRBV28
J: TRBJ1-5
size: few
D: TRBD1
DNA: TGTGCCAGCAGTTACCGGACAGGGCTTTATAGCAATCAGCCCCAGCATTTT
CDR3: CASSYRTGLYSNQPQHF

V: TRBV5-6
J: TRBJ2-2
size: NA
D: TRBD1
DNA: TGTGCCAGCAGCTTGGGGACAGGGACCGGGGAGCTGTTTTTT
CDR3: CASSLGTGTGELFF

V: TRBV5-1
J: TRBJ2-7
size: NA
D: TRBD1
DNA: TGCGCCAGCAGCACTTGGACAGGGGGGTACGAGCAGTACTTC
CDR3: CASSTWTGGYEQYF

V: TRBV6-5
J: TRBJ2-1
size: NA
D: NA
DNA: TGTGCCAGCAGTTACAGTCAGAACTCCTACAATGAGCAGTTCTTC
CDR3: CASSYSQNSYNEQFF

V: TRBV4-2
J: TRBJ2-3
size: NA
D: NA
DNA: TGTGCCAGCAGCCAACTGAACCTTTTGGGCCCAGATACGCAGTATTTT
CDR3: CASSQLNLLGPDTQYF

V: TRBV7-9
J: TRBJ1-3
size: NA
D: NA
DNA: TGTGCCAGCAGCTGGGAGATGGGAAACACCATATATTTT
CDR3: CASSWEMGNTIYF

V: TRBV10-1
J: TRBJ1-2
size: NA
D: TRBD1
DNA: TGCGCCAGCAGTCCCGGGACAGGGACGTTCGGCTACACCTTC
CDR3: CASSPGTGTFGYTF

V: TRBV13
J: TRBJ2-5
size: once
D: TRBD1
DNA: TGTGCCAGCAGCTTCGCTCAGGGGGCCCAAGAGACCCAGTACTTC
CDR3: CASSFAQGAQETQYF

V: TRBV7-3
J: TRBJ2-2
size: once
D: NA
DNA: TGTGCCAGCAGCTCCGGACTTCCCGGGGAGCTGTTTTTT
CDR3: CASSSGLPGELFF

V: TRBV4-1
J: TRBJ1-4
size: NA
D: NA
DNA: TGCGCCAGCAGCCAGGGGGCCATTCGGGCACCTAATGAAAAACTGTTTTTT
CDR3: CASSQGAIRAPNEKLFF

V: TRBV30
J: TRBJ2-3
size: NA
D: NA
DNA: TGTGCCTGGACAGGAAAGAGCACAGATACGCAGTATTTT
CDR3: CAWTGKSTDTQYF

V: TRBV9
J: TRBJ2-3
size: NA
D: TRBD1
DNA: TGTGCCAGCAGCGTAGAAGACAGGGGAACAGATACGCAGTATTTT
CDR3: CASSVEDRGTDTQYF

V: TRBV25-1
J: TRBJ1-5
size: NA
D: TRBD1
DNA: TGTGCCAGCAGTGAATTAGGGACAGAGGGAAATCAGCCCCAGCATTTT
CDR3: CASSELGTEGNQPQHF

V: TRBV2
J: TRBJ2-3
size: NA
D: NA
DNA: TGTGCCCCCCGCGACAGGGACTTCTATACGCAGTATTTT
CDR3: CAPRDRDFYTQYF

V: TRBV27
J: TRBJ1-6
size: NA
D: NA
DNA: TGTGCCAGCAGTTTATCGTTGGGAGGGGGTTCACCCCTCCACTTT
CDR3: CASSLSLGGGSPLHF